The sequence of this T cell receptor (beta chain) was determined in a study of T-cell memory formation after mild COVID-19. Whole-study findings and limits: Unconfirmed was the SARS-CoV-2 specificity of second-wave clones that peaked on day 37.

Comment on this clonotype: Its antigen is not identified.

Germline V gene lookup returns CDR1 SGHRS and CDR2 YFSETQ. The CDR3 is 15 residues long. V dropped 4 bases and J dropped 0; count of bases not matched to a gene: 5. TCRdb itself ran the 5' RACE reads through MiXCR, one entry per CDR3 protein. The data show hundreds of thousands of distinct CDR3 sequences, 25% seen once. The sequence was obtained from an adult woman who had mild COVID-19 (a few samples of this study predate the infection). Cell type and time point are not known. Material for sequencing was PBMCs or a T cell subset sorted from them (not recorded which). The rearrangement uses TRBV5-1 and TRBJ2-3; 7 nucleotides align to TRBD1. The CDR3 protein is CASSQDRQSTDTQYF. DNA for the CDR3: TGCGCCAGCAGCCAGGACAGGCAGAGCACAGATACGCAGTATTTT.